The 5 T cell receptor beta chains given below trace back to one sample, sequenced in a study of early T cells in non-severe SARS-CoV-2 infection. TCRdb re-derived calls from the 5' RACE reads in MiXCR, one entry per CDR3 protein. The sample holds 25,000 to 30,000 distinct CDR3 sequences, about 5.5% seen once. What was sequenced was whole blood. Every receptor here comes from an adult who was a healthcare worker with PCR-confirmed SARS-CoV-2 infection or an uninfected control (not recorded which).

The CDR3 coding sequence is TGTGCCAGCTCATTCCTAGCGGGACACACAGATACGCAGTATTTT. Translated, it gives CASSFLAGHTDTQYF. The chain combines TRBV18 with TRBJ2-3; 9 bases agree with TRBD2. Germline CDR1 reads KGHSH; CDR2 reads LQKENI. With V trimmed by 5 bases and J by 2 bases, 5 bases remained unmatched. This CDR3 is built from 15 residues. The entire variable domain, with the rest obtained from reference TRBV18 and TRBJ2-3, is as follows: NAGVMQNPRHLVRRRGQEARLRCSPMKGHSHVYWYRQLPEEGLKFMVYLQKENIIDESGMPKERFSAEFPKEGPSILRIQQVVRGDSAAYFCASSFLAGHTDTQYFGPGTRLTVL.

This clonotype has ten or more counts. The chain carries TRBV9 and TRBJ2-7; 8 bases line up with TRBD2. Germline V gives CDR1 SGDLS, CDR2 YYNGEE. The CDR3 is 14 amino acids. V was clipped by 3 bases and J by 0 bases; unmatched bases: 2. The CDR3 sequence is CASSGLANSYEQYF. CDR3 in DNA: TGTGCCAGCAGCGGACTAGCGAACTCCTACGAGCAGTACTTC.

The rearrangement joins TRBV18 to TRBJ2-7, with D tentatively TRBD1 or TRBD2 (5 bases each). The CDR3 covers 14 residues. Trimming took 3 bases from V and 4 from J, leaving 13 bases between them. Germline V gene lookup returns CDR1 KGHSH and CDR2 LQKENI. The CDR3 loop is CASSPGTQSYEQYF. CDR3 DNA: TGTGCCAGCTCACCCGGGACCCAATCTTACGAGCAGTACTTC.

Ten or more counts support this clonotype. The V gene is TRBV20-1, the J gene TRBJ1-2; the D is unclear. This CDR3 contains 15 residues. The ends were cut back, 5 bases at V and 1 base at J, with 17 bases in the middle. In germline, CDR1 is DFQATT, CDR2 SNEGSKA (reference sequence). The CDR3 reads CSASPGMGSNYGYTF. The CDR3 DNA reads as TGCAGTGCTTCCCCGGGGATGGGGAGTAACTATGGCTACACCTTC.

This clonotype has ten or more counts. The chain combines TRBV6-5 with TRBJ2-2; D is possibly TRBD1 (5 bases). The germline V and J ends were trimmed by 2 bases and 5 bases, with 12 bases remaining between them. The CDR3 consists of 15 residues. CDR1 and CDR2 from the germline V gene are MNHEY and SVGAGI. CDR3: CASSYGALGTGELFF. In DNA form, the CDR3 reads TGTGCCAGCAGTTACGGGGCCCTGGGGACCGGGGAGCTGTTTTTT.